A single sample gave rise to the 27 T cell receptor beta chains below, sequenced in a study of blood T cell repertoires in COVID-19. Here immunoSEQ multiplex PCR was the method, and the copy in TCRdb shows in-frame clones only, minus some. The sample has around 250,000 clones, 84% seen once; the top ten hold around 9.2%. Input material: peripheral blood. Receptor source: a human donor in a cohort sampled during active COVID-19.

In DNA form, the CDR3 reads TGTGCCAGCAGTCCCTATAACCCCTCTGGAAACACCATATATTTT. It specifies CASSPYNPSGNTIYF. V and J are TRBV6-5 and TRBJ1-3; the D is unclear. The length of the CDR3 is 15 residues. The V gene's germline CDR1 is MNHEY and CDR2 SVGAGI. Trimming left V 5 bases short and J 0 bases short, with 11 bases between.

This rearrangement joins TRBV7-9 to TRBJ1-2; tentatively, D is TRBD1 (5 bases). With 4 bases removed from V and 0 bases from J, the gap between germline ends came to 9 bases. Germline CDR1 SEHNR, CDR2 FQNEAQ (reference sequence). The CDR3 is 14 amino acids. CDR3 sequence (DNA): TGTGCCAGCAGCTCCAGGGCCTCTAACTATGGCTACACCTTC. Protein: CASSSRASNYGYTF.

The chain combines TRBV5-6 with TRBJ1-3, with D uncertain. The CDR3 runs to 15 residues. Germline loops: CDR1 SGHDT, CDR2 YYEEEE. V was clipped by 4 bases and J by 0 bases, with 11 bases between them. CDR3 amino acids: CASSRSESSGNTIYF. The DNA for the CDR3 is TGTGCCAGCAGCAGAAGCGAGAGCTCTGGAAACACCATATATTTT.

This rearrangement joins TRBV9 to TRBJ2-2; weak D call: TRBD2 (6 bases). V was shortened by 3 bases and J by 0 bases, with 12 bases between the two germline ends. Germline V gene sequence: CDR1 SGDLS, CDR2 YYNGEE. The CDR3 loop spans 16 amino acids. The CDR3 reads CASSGWGLANTGELFF. The DNA of the CDR3 is TGTGCCAGCAGCGGATGGGGACTCGCGAACACCGGGGAGCTGTTTTTT.

This CDR3 reads CASSVTGGGSEAFF. CDR3 nucleotide sequence: TGTGCCAGCAGCGTCACAGGGGGTGGCTCTGAAGCTTTCTTT. This sequence joins TRBV9 and TRBJ1-1; 8 bases are a match to TRBD1. CDR1 and CDR2 (germline): SGDLS, YYNGEE. Trimming removed 2 bases from V and 6 bases from J; junction bases left unmatched: 6. CDR3 length: 14 residues.

The rearrangement links TRBV11-2 to TRBJ2-7, with TRBD2 matching over 13 bases. The V and J ends lost 5 bases and 4 bases, in that order; junction bases with no gene match: 11. This CDR3 has 17 residues. CDR1 and CDR2 (germline): SGHAT, FQNNGV. The CDR3 DNA reads as TGTGCCAGCAGCAGATCCCTTGGGACTAGCGGGGTTTACGAGCAGTACTTC. It specifies CASSRSLGTSGVYEQYF.

This chain uses TRBV5-4 with TRBJ2-3, with 12 bases aligning to TRBD2. Trimming took 4 bases from V and 3 from J; bases not matched to a gene: 12. Germline V gives CDR1 SGHNT, CDR2 YYREEE (reference sequence). The CDR3 contains 18 residues. The CDR3 region is CASSDTLAGGRITDTQYF. In nucleotides, the CDR3 is TGTGCCAGCAGCGATACCCTAGCGGGAGGGAGGATTACAGATACGCAGTATTTT.

This clone was detected only a few times. The gene calls are TRBV7-9 and TRBJ1-3; 9 bases are a match to TRBD1. Germline V gene sequence: CDR1 SEHNR, CDR2 FQNEAQ (reference sequence). Unmatched junction bases numbered 6, after V lost 6 bases and J lost 0 bases. The CDR3 consists of 16 residues. The CDR3 here is CASRKTGGPSGNTIYF. CDR3 coding DNA: TGTGCCAGCAGGAAGACAGGGGGACCCTCTGGAAACACCATATATTTT.

The chain employs TRBV10-3 and TRBJ1-2; 8 bases map to TRBD1. Germline loops: CDR1 ENHRY, CDR2 SYGVKD. The CDR3 runs to 13 residues. The trim removed 6 bases at V and 2 bases at J, leaving 2 bases unmatched. The CDR3 sequence is CAIRDRANYGYTF. CDR3 DNA: TGTGCCATCAGGGACAGGGCGAACTATGGCTACACCTTC.

This chain joins TRBV5-1 and TRBJ2-7; TRBD1 matches at 7 bases. This CDR3 has 15 residues. The germline gives CDR1 SGHRS, CDR2 YFSETQ. The V segment lost 1 base and the J segment 0 bases; nucleotides outside the gene matches: 4. CDR3 protein: CASSLRQGNSYEQYF. The CDR3 DNA follows: TGCGCCAGCAGCTTGCGACAGGGAAACTCCTACGAGCAGTACTTC. Drawing the rest from reference TRBV5-1 and TRBJ2-7, the complete variable domain is KAGVTQTPRYLIKTRGQQVTLSCSPISGHRSVSWYQQTPGQGLQFLFEYFSETQRNKGNFPGRFSGRQFSNSRSEMNVSTLELGDSALYLCASSLRQGNSYEQYFGPGTRLTVT.

V is TRBV24-1 and J is TRBJ2-1, with 8 bases lining up with TRBD1. Per the germline V gene, CDR1 is KGHDR and CDR2 is SFDVKD. Trimming removed 7 bases from V and 7 bases from J; junction bases left unmatched: 8. The CDR3 extends over 14 amino acids. CDR3 DNA: TGTGCCACCAGGGGCGACAGGGGAGTAAATGAGCAGTTCTTC. Translation gives CATRGDRGVNEQFF.

The chain recombines TRBV7-9 with TRBJ2-1, with TRBD2 as a possible D gene (6 bases). Per germline, CDR1 SEHNR and CDR2 FQNEAQ (reference sequence). Deletions cut 0 bases from V and 7 bases from J, with 10 bases between. CDR3 length: 14 residues. DNA of the CDR3: TGTGCCAGCAGCTTAGCGGCTGGGGGGAATGAGCAGTTCTTC. Amino acid sequence: CASSLAAGGNEQFF.

This rearrangement joins TRBV5-1 to TRBJ1-2; D is uncertain. Trimming stripped 1 base from V and 3 bases from J, with 16 bases between. The CDR3 has 16 amino acids. CDR1 and CDR2 (germline): SGHRS, YFSETQ. CDR3 nucleotides: TGCGCCAGCAGCTTGTTTGACTCGCAAGGTGACTATGGCTACACCTTC. Translation gives CASSLFDSQGDYGYTF.

The chain is built from TRBV4-1 and TRBJ2-5, with a possible D match to TRBD2 (7 bases). Trimming shortened V by 1 base and J by 1 base, and 10 bases separated the two germline ends. The CDR3 is made up of 15 amino acids. Germline values: CDR1 MGHRA, CDR2 YSYEKL. The CDR3 nucleotides read TGCGCCAGCAGCCAAGGGAGGGGGGGCCAAGAGACCCAGTACTTC. Its translation is CASSQGRGGQETQYF.

V gene TRBV28 combines with J gene TRBJ1-4, with D possibly TRBD1 on 5 matching bases. V lost 4 bases and J lost 7, with 13 bases in between. In germline, CDR1 is MDHEN, CDR2 SYDVKM. The CDR3 consists of 14 residues. The CDR3 DNA sequence: TGTGCCAGCAGTTCCCCGGACACTCGTGAAAAACTGTTTTTT. This codes for CASSSPDTREKLFF.

This chain links TRBV7-6 with TRBJ2-1; D gene uncertain. Germline-derived CDR1 and CDR2 are SGHVS and FNYEAQ. Deletions cut 4 bases from V and 4 bases from J, with 17 bases between. The CDR3 is made up of 16 amino acids. The CDR3 loop is CASSSGSVAFYNEQFF. In DNA, the CDR3 is TGTGCCAGCAGCTCCGGTTCCGTAGCATTTTACAATGAGCAGTTCTTC.

This sequence joins TRBV15 and TRBJ2-2, with D possibly TRBD1 on 6 matching bases. CDR1 and CDR2 from the germline V gene are LNHNV and YYDKDF (reference sequence). The ends were cut back, 9 bases at V and 0 bases at J, with 14 bases in the middle. CDR3 length: 15 amino acids. The CDR3 coding sequence is TGTGCCACAGGGGGTTCGGGGACGAACACCGGGGAGCTGTTTTTT. Translated: CATGGSGTNTGELFF.

The table lists this clone with a count of one. The chain's CDR3 is CASSRAGTKNYGYTF. Written as DNA, the CDR3 is TGTGCCAGCAGCCGCGCCGGGACAAAGAACTATGGCTACACCTTC. This sequence joins TRBV5-4 and TRBJ1-2; TRBD1 might be the D (6 bases). This CDR3 has 15 residues. V lost 4 bases and J 2 bases, leaving 15 bases between the germline ends. CDR1 and CDR2 (germline): SGHNT, YYREEE (reference sequence).

This clone came up a few times. The J gene is TRBJ1-6, the V gene TRBV6-2 or TRBV6-3, with D hard to call. In germline, CDR1 is MNHEY, CDR2 SVGEGT. The CDR3 has 11 amino acids. The germline V and J ends were trimmed by 4 bases and 9 bases, with 4 bases remaining between them. The CDR3: CASSSSSPLHF. The CDR3 region has the DNA TGTGCCAGCAGTTCTTCTTCACCCCTCCACTTT.

This chain uses TRBV11-2 with TRBJ2-7, with 11 nucleotides matching TRBD1. V shed 5 bases and J 5 bases; nucleotides not matched to a gene: 11. The CDR3 sequence is 16 residues long. Germline loops: CDR1 SGHAT, CDR2 FQNNGV. The CDR3 coding sequence is TGTGCCAGCAGCCCCCCCCGGACAGGGGGCTTGCACGAGCAGTACTTC. Encoded protein: CASSPPRTGGLHEQYF.

The chain recombines TRBV2 with TRBJ2-1; 9 bases are a match to TRBD2. The germline V gene has CDR1 SNHLY and CDR2 FYNNEI. V lost 8 bases and J lost 5; bases outside the gene matches: 10. This CDR3 has 15 residues. CDR3 in amino acids: CASRGGGGAHNEQFF. The CDR3 DNA is TGTGCCAGCCGGGGAGGCGGGGGGGCCCACAATGAGCAGTTCTTC.

The chain joins TRBV5-6 to TRBJ1-5; 8 nucleotides agree with TRBD1. This CDR3 is built from 15 residues. Germline lookup yields CDR1 SGHDT and CDR2 YYEEEE. V lost 0 bases and J lost 5; bases outside the gene matches: 4. Written as DNA, the CDR3 is TGTGCCAGCAGCTTGGCGGACAGGGTGCATCAGCCCCAGCATTTT. Encoded protein: CASSLADRVHQPQHF.

V and J are TRBV29-1 and TRBJ2-5; D might be TRBD1 (8 bases). The CDR3 consists of 13 residues. Trimming pared 7 bases from V and 4 bases from J, leaving 16 bases between. Looked up from germline, CDR1 is SQVTM and CDR2 is ANQGSEA. This CDR3 is CSARQGRVETQYF. Written as DNA, the CDR3 is TGCAGCGCAAGACAGGGGAGGGTAGAGACCCAGTACTTC.

The chain employs TRBV6-6 and TRBJ2-5, with TRBD1 identical over 7 bases. The CDR3 spans 14 residues. Losses at the gene ends were 2 bases for V and 4 bases for J; bases not matched to a gene: 4. Germline V gives CDR1 MNHNY, CDR2 SVGAGI (reference sequence). DNA for the CDR3: TGTGCCAGCAGTTACAGGGGGCTGGGAGAGACCCAGTACTTC. Translated, it gives CASSYRGLGETQYF.

V is TRBV24-1 and J is TRBJ2-3; a weak D match, TRBD2 (6 bases). Between the trimmed V and J ends, which lost 7 bases and 0 bases, there was a span of 13 bases. The CDR3 is 15 amino acids. Germline V CDR1 and CDR2: KGHDR, SFDVKD. The CDR3: CATSHRGISTDTQYF. DNA of the CDR3: TGTGCCACCAGCCACCGGGGGATTAGCACAGATACGCAGTATTTT.

This clone was observed a few times. V is TRBV28 and J is TRBJ2-7; tentatively, D is TRBD2 (6 bases). Trimming took 4 bases from V and 5 from J, leaving 18 bases between them. The germline CDR1 and CDR2 sequences are MDHEN and SYDVKM. CDR3 length: 15 amino acids. The CDR3 region is CASSSRDSASNEQYF. DNA for the CDR3: TGTGCCAGCAGTTCCCGGGACTCCGCGTCTAACGAGCAGTACTTC.

A word on this clone: Other DNA sequences within the sample encode an identical CDR3. The genes are TRBV7-2 and TRBJ1-1, with TRBD1 as a possible D gene (6 bases). V lost 5 bases to trimming and J lost 0 bases, with 10 bases between them. Germline loops: CDR1 SGHTA, CDR2 FQGNSA. The CDR3 runs 14 residues. The CDR3 DNA is TGTGCCAGCAGCCGTGGACAGATGAACACTGAAGCTTTCTTT. It translates to CASSRGQMNTEAFF. Full variable domain (rest looked up from reference TRBV7-2 and TRBJ1-1): GAGVSQSPSNKVTEKGKDVELRCDPISGHTALYWYRQSLGQGLEFLIYFQGNSAPDKSGLPSDRFSAERTGGSVSTLTIQRTQQEDSAVYLCASSRGQMNTEAFFGQGTRLTVV.